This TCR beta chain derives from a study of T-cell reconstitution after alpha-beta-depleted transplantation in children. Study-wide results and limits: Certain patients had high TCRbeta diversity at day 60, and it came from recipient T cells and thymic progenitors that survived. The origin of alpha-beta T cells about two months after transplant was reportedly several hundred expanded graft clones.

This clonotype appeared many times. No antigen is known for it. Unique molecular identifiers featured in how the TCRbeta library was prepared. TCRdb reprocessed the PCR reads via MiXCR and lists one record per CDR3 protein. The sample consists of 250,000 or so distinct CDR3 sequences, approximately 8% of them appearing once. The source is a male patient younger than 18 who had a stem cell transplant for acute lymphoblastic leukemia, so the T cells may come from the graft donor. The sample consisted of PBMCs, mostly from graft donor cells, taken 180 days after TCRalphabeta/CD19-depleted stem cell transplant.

Here the CDR3 reads CASSPGTPQETQYF. In DNA form, the CDR3 reads TGTGCCAGCTCACCCGGGACTCCTCAAGAGACCCAGTACTTC. The gene calls are TRBV18 and TRBJ2-5; a possible D gene is TRBD2 (6 bases). V was trimmed by 3 bases and J by 2 bases, leaving 10 bases between them. Per germline, CDR1 KGHSH and CDR2 LQKENI. CDR3 size: 14 residues.